These T cell receptor beta chains were read from a single sample in a study of T cell responses to AZD1222 COVID-19 vaccine. Assay: immunoSEQ multiplex PCR; the TCRdb copy retains only in-frame clones and omits some. Found here are approximately 150,000 clones, approximately 92% of them singletons; the top ten hold more than 3%. This specimen was peripheral blood, taken 28 days after the second AZD1222 dose. All receptors come from an adult who received the AZD1222 COVID-19 vaccine. CDR3s include the opening cysteine and the closing phenylalanine or tryptophan. Fields, in order: V gene, J gene, clone size, D gene, CDR3 protein, CDR3 DNA. A D gene is named only where the DNA matches it firmly. Clone size is shown for a subset of rows, as once, few, many or a class of expanded clone.

TRBV27	TRBJ1-1	NA	NA	CASSLYQGITEAFF	TGTGCCAGCAGTTTGTATCAGGGAATCACTGAAGCTTTCTTT
TRBV2	TRBJ1-1	few	NA	CASSLHAPTEAFF	TGTGCCAGCAGTCTTCACGCTCCCACTGAAGCTTTCTTT
TRBV11-2	TRBJ2-4	NA	NA	CASSPANIQYF	TGTGCCAGCAGCCCGGCAAACATTCAGTACTTC
TRBV19	TRBJ1-5	NA	NA	CASVQDRGNQPQHF	TGTGCCAGTGTACAAGACAGAGGCAATCAGCCCCAGCATTTT
TRBV10-3	TRBJ2-1	NA	NA	CAISDPRGSASAPTGEQFF	TGTGCCATCAGTGATCCCCGAGGGTCGGCTAGCGCCCCTACGGGTGAGCAGTTCTTC
TRBV30	TRBJ2-3	NA	NA	CAWSPAGDTQYF	TGTGCCTGGAGTCCAGCGGGAGATACGCAGTATTTT
TRBV6-4	TRBJ2-2	NA	TRBD2	CASSDLGVSGGPNTGELFF	TGTGCCAGCAGTGACCTGGGTGTTTCGGGGGGGCCGAACACCGGGGAGCTGTTTTTT
TRBV19	TRBJ1-2	NA	TRBD1	CASSPNGQASYGYTF	TGTGCCAGTAGTCCGAATGGACAGGCAAGCTATGGCTACACCTTC
TRBV30	TRBJ2-7	NA	NA	CAWGASYEQYF	TGTGCTTGGGGGGCCTCCTACGAGCAGTACTTC
TRBV14	TRBJ2-7	NA	NA	CASSQDWSYEQYF	TGTGCCAGCAGCCAAGATTGGTCCTACGAGCAGTACTTC
TRBV18	TRBJ2-4	NA	NA	CASSARGDVAKNIQYF	TGTGCCAGCTCAGCGAGGGGAGATGTGGCCAAAAACATTCAGTACTTC
TRBV7-6	TRBJ2-1	NA	NA	CASSLGVPPGIRPRNNEQFF	TGTGCCAGCAGCTTAGGCGTACCCCCTGGGATCCGTCCAAGAAACAATGAGCAGTTCTTC
TRBV4-1	TRBJ1-1	NA	NA	CASSQAPGRTEAFF	TGCGCCAGCAGCCAAGCCCCTGGGCGGACTGAAGCTTTCTTT
TRBV30	TRBJ1-1	few	NA	CAWSTDQGSEAFF	TGTGCCTGGAGTACCGACCAGGGCTCTGAAGCTTTCTTT
TRBV5-4	TRBJ1-1	NA	NA	CASSLKGMNTEAFF	TGTGCCAGCAGCTTGAAGGGGATGAACACTGAAGCTTTCTTT
TRBV18	TRBJ1-1	NA	NA	CASSPPGRPNTEAFF	TGTGCCAGCTCACCTCCGGGGCGGCCGAACACTGAAGCTTTCTTT
TRBV5-4	TRBJ2-2	NA	TRBD2	CASSSSGGNTGELFF	TGTGCCAGCAGCAGTAGCGGGGGAAACACCGGGGAGCTGTTTTTT
TRBV20-1	TRBJ1-1	NA	NA	CSASTGPLGSEAFF	TGCAGTGCTAGTACGGGACCCTTAGGATCTGAAGCTTTCTTT
TRBV30	TRBJ2-1	NA	NA	CAWMRGALNEQFF	TGTGCCTGGATGAGGGGGGCCCTCAATGAGCAGTTCTTC
TRBV27	TRBJ2-5	once	TRBD1	CASSLLGQGAETQYF	TGTGCCAGCAGTTTATTGGGACAGGGGGCGGAGACCCAGTACTTC
TRBV30	TRBJ2-1	NA	TRBD2	CAWNLLAGGNNEQFF	TGTGCCTGGAATCTACTAGCGGGAGGAAACAATGAGCAGTTCTTC
TRBV5-4	TRBJ2-7	NA	NA	CASSLGYEQYF	TGTGCCAGCAGCTTGGGTTACGAGCAGTACTTC
TRBV18	TRBJ1-3	NA	NA	CASSVGSPGNTIYF	TGTGCCAGCTCGGTCGGGAGCCCTGGAAACACCATATATTTT
TRBV5-1	TRBJ2-5	few	NA	CASSPGQPQETQYF	TGCGCCAGCAGCCCGGGACAACCTCAAGAGACCCAGTACTTC
TRBV7-9	TRBJ1-1	NA	NA	CASSPLAYTEAFF	TGTGCCAGCAGCCCGCTGGCGTACACTGAAGCTTTCTTT
TRBV27	TRBJ2-7	once	TRBD2	CASGLQSGRAPLEQYF	TGTGCCAGCGGGTTACAGAGCGGGAGGGCCCCTCTCGAGCAGTACTTC
TRBV10-3	TRBJ2-3	NA	TRBD2	CAIRGTSGSTDTQYF	TGTGCCATCAGAGGGACTAGCGGGAGCACAGATACGCAGTATTTT
TRBV2	TRBJ1-5	NA	NA	CASTGTSNQPQHF	TGTGCCAGCACAGGGACTTCCAATCAGCCCCAGCATTTT
TRBV4-1	TRBJ2-5	NA	NA	CASSQAYQETQYF	TGCGCCAGCAGCCAAGCCTACCAAGAGACCCAGTACTTC
TRBV19	TRBJ2-1	NA	NA	CASSIDGSYNEQFF	TGTGCCAGTAGTATTGACGGCTCCTACAATGAGCAGTTCTTC
TRBV4-1	TRBJ2-7	NA	NA	CASSQDQDEQYF	TGCGCCAGCAGCCAAGATCAGGACGAGCAGTACTTC
TRBV5-1	TRBJ2-3	NA	TRBD2	CASSSILAGGTDTQYF	TGCGCCAGCAGCTCGATTCTAGCGGGAGGTACAGATACGCAGTATTTT
TRBV27	TRBJ1-3	NA	NA	CASSSTGNSGNTIYF	TGTGCCAGCAGTTCAACAGGGAACTCTGGAAACACCATATATTTT
TRBV18	TRBJ2-7	NA	TRBD2	CASSPGLAGVWSYEQYF	TGTGCCAGCTCACCCGGACTAGCGGGAGTATGGTCCTACGAGCAGTACTTC
TRBV7-9	TRBJ2-6	NA	NA	CASSLGFSGANVLTF	TGTGCCAGCAGCTTGGGGTTCTCTGGGGCCAACGTCCTGACTTTC
TRBV5-1	TRBJ2-1	NA	TRBD1	CASSLTGGYNEQFF	TGCGCCAGCAGCTTGACAGGGGGGTACAATGAGCAGTTCTTC
TRBV15	TRBJ1-2	NA	NA	CATSRAGFGYGYTF	TGTGCCACCAGCAGAGCCGGGTTTGGCTATGGCTACACCTTC
TRBV2	TRBJ2-3	once	TRBD2	CASNLLAGLTDTQYF	TGTGCCAGCAATTTACTAGCGGGGCTCACAGATACGCAGTATTTT
TRBV5-1	TRBJ1-2	once	TRBD1	CASSRDRPGRGEGYTF	TGCGCCAGCAGCAGGGACAGGCCCGGTCGGGGGGAAGGCTACACCTTC
TRBV6-5	TRBJ1-1	NA	NA	CASSYWGTEAFF	TGTGCCAGCAGTTACTGGGGGACTGAAGCTTTCTTT
TRBV9	TRBJ1-5	NA	NA	CASSYGGGNQPQHF	TGTGCCAGCAGTTACGGTGGGGGCAATCAGCCCCAGCATTTT
TRBV7-9	TRBJ2-7	NA	TRBD2	CASSLEAGGPPYEQYF	TGTGCCAGCAGCTTAGAAGCGGGAGGACCCCCCTACGAGCAGTACTTC
TRBV6-6	TRBJ2-2	NA	NA	CASSYSQAGELFF	TGTGCCAGCAGTTACTCGCAGGCCGGGGAGCTGTTTTTT
TRBV5-1	TRBJ2-7	NA	TRBD1	CASSGGQQRAEQYF	TGCGCCAGCAGCGGGGGACAGCAGAGGGCCGAGCAGTACTTC
TRBV19	TRBJ2-1	NA	TRBD2	CASSPSGGGNEQFF	TGTGCCAGTAGTCCCTCCGGGGGGGGCAATGAGCAGTTCTTC
TRBV27	TRBJ2-5	NA	TRBD2	CASSPGLAGAGETQYF	TGTGCCAGCAGTCCGGGACTAGCGGGAGCTGGGGAGACCCAGTACTTC
TRBV30	TRBJ1-3	NA	NA	CAWSVPDRRLSGNTIYF	TGTGCCTGGAGTGTACCCGACAGGCGCCTCTCTGGAAACACCATATATTTT
TRBV30	TRBJ1-4	NA	NA	CAWSVQADRQKLFF	TGTGCCTGGAGTGTACAGGCGGACAGACAAAAACTGTTTTTT
TRBV24-1	TRBJ1-1	NA	NA	CATSDPNSGLEAFF	TGTGCCACCAGTGATCCAAACTCGGGGCTTGAAGCTTTCTTT
TRBV19	TRBJ1-1	NA	NA	CASKDSPLPGTEAFF	TGTGCCAGTAAGGATTCCCCCCTCCCAGGGACTGAAGCTTTCTTT
TRBV7-9	TRBJ1-1	once	NA	CASSFMGFEAFF	TGTGCCAGCAGCTTCATGGGGTTTGAAGCTTTCTTT
TRBV27	TRBJ2-7	NA	NA	CASTPTGRGYEQYF	TGTGCCAGCACCCCGACAGGAAGAGGCTACGAGCAGTACTTC
TRBV13	TRBJ2-1	NA	NA	CASSPLRGGSYNEQFF	TGTGCCAGCAGCCCTTTGCGTGGGGGCTCCTACAATGAGCAGTTCTTC
TRBV28	TRBJ2-5	NA	TRBD2	CASSGLAGISLEETQYF	TGTGCCAGCAGTGGACTAGCGGGAATAAGCCTTGAAGAGACCCAGTACTTC